These T cell receptor beta chains were read from a single sample in a study of cytomegalovirus exposure and HLA in healthy donors. Profiling relied on immunoSEQ multiplex PCR, and the TCRdb table lists in-frame clones only, not all of them. The data show 80,000 to 100,000 clones, around 86% seen once. Sequenced sample: PBMCs. Receptors were obtained from a female donor in good health and CMV-seropositive. The CDR3 runs from the conserved cysteine through the conserved F or W. Expanded clones get a size class; other rows say once, few or many, or leave the size out.

v_gene: TRBV12-5; j_gene: TRBJ1-2; abundance: NA; CDR3aa: CASGLVPTDPGGYTF
v_gene: TRBV7-9; j_gene: TRBJ1-2; abundance: once; CDR3aa: CASSAQENYGYTF
v_gene: TRBV6-5; j_gene: TRBJ1-2; abundance: NA; CDR3aa: CASSYSIQDWNYGYTF
v_gene: TRBV2; j_gene: TRBJ2-7; abundance: NA; CDR3aa: CASSAPGGGDYEQYF
v_gene: TRBV10-1; j_gene: TRBJ2-3; abundance: NA; CDR3aa: CASSATQGPDTQYF
v_gene: TRBV19; j_gene: TRBJ1-6; abundance: NA; CDR3aa: CASSIVVSRSSYNSPLHF
v_gene: TRBV13; j_gene: TRBJ2-6; abundance: few; CDR3aa: CASSLRGLGANVLTF
v_gene: TRBV5-5; j_gene: TRBJ2-5; abundance: once; CDR3aa: CASSEGGETQYF
v_gene: TRBV6-1; j_gene: TRBJ2-7; abundance: few; CDR3aa: CASSDGTDSYEQYF
v_gene: TRBV6-6; j_gene: TRBJ2-3; abundance: NA; CDR3aa: CSSSRSGGAPDTQYF
v_gene: TRBV6-1; j_gene: TRBJ1-2; abundance: NA; CDR3aa: CASSKGQDANYGYTF
v_gene: TRBV6-5; j_gene: TRBJ2-3; abundance: NA; CDR3aa: CASRYQRGSTDTQYF
v_gene: TRBV9; j_gene: TRBJ2-3; abundance: NA; CDR3aa: CASSSSGRAADTQYF
v_gene: TRBV6-5; j_gene: TRBJ2-7; abundance: NA; CDR3aa: CASSYSSLVAYEQYF
v_gene: TRBV29-1; j_gene: TRBJ2-2; abundance: NA; CDR3aa: CSVRQGVAGELFF
v_gene: TRBV25-1; j_gene: NA; abundance: NA; CDR3aa: CASSEGGTGAHEQYF
v_gene: TRBV15; j_gene: TRBJ1-5; abundance: NA; CDR3aa: CATSRARTGRQPQHF
v_gene: TRBV27; j_gene: TRBJ1-1; abundance: once; CDR3aa: CASSLVLNSEAFF
v_gene: TRBV9; j_gene: TRBJ1-2; abundance: NA; CDR3aa: CASSPYPTGQEAVNYGYTF
v_gene: TRBV7-6; j_gene: TRBJ1-4; abundance: NA; CDR3aa: CASSFNREGEKLFF
v_gene: TRBV7-7; j_gene: TRBJ2-3; abundance: NA; CDR3aa: CASSPGTSVSTDTQYF
v_gene: TRBV19; j_gene: TRBJ2-7; abundance: NA; CDR3aa: CASSIWLAGPKGEQYF
v_gene: TRBV18; j_gene: TRBJ2-5; abundance: NA; CDR3aa: CASNNGQGQETQYF
v_gene: TRBV19; j_gene: TRBJ1-5; abundance: NA; CDR3aa: CASRAGGSNQPQHF
v_gene: TRBV12-1; j_gene: TRBJ1-1; abundance: NA; CDR3aa: CASSSRAEAFF
v_gene: TRBV5-1; j_gene: TRBJ2-5; abundance: NA; CDR3aa: CASSLTGFQETQYF
v_gene: TRBV4-1; j_gene: TRBJ2-7; abundance: NA; CDR3aa: CASSHPGTLYEQYF
v_gene: TRBV18; j_gene: TRBJ1-1; abundance: once; CDR3aa: CASSPQFRQGRNTEAFF
v_gene: TRBV21-1; j_gene: TRBJ2-7; abundance: NA; CDR3aa: CASGRTEGLGCEQYF
v_gene: TRBV19; j_gene: TRBJ2-3; abundance: NA; CDR3aa: CASSTPGGTSGGSGPDTQYF
v_gene: TRBV27; j_gene: TRBJ2-7; abundance: NA; CDR3aa: CASSPQTGGLYEQYF
v_gene: TRBV5-1; j_gene: TRBJ2-3; abundance: NA; CDR3aa: CASGKLRGSADTQYF
v_gene: TRBV6-1; j_gene: TRBJ1-1; abundance: NA; CDR3aa: CASKGGQGARGAFF
v_gene: TRBV19; j_gene: TRBJ1-6; abundance: few; CDR3aa: CATTPKGVDNSPLHF
v_gene: TRBV10-3; j_gene: TRBJ2-3; abundance: NA; CDR3aa: CAISAGASTDTQYF
v_gene: TRBV2; j_gene: TRBJ2-7; abundance: NA; CDR3aa: CASVRTIREQYF
v_gene: TRBV4-2; j_gene: TRBJ2-7; abundance: NA; CDR3aa: CASSQEQTSGRNEQYF
v_gene: TRBV18; j_gene: TRBJ1-4; abundance: NA; CDR3aa: CASSPQGRTNEKLFF
v_gene: TRBV13; j_gene: TRBJ2-7; abundance: NA; CDR3aa: CASSSGRRTGNYEQYF
v_gene: TRBV6-1; j_gene: TRBJ1-2; abundance: NA; CDR3aa: CASRDPGSHYGYTF
v_gene: TRBV28; j_gene: TRBJ2-5; abundance: NA; CDR3aa: CASEEGRETQYF
v_gene: TRBV9; j_gene: TRBJ2-2; abundance: NA; CDR3aa: CASSVGARGLNTGELFF
v_gene: TRBV5-1; j_gene: TRBJ1-4; abundance: once; CDR3aa: CASSTGLVKEKLFF
v_gene: TRBV5-6; j_gene: TRBJ2-7; abundance: NA; CDR3aa: CASSLLREGLWYEQYF
v_gene: TRBV5-1; j_gene: TRBJ2-1; abundance: NA; CDR3aa: CASSLEYSTNEQFF
v_gene: TRBV6-5; j_gene: TRBJ2-2; abundance: NA; CDR3aa: CASSYSISGSTGELFF
v_gene: TRBV27; j_gene: TRBJ2-7; abundance: NA; CDR3aa: CASTPGQGKVRSSYEQYF
v_gene: TRBV7-9; j_gene: TRBJ1-1; abundance: few; CDR3aa: CASSSGSTNEAFF
v_gene: TRBV13; j_gene: TRBJ1-2; abundance: NA; CDR3aa: CASSPGTGAYGYTF
v_gene: TRBV21-1; j_gene: TRBJ2-5; abundance: NA; CDR3aa: CAREGTQYF
v_gene: TRBV5-1; j_gene: TRBJ1-2; abundance: NA; CDR3aa: CASSLGETVNYGYTF
v_gene: TRBV7-8; j_gene: TRBJ1-1; abundance: NA; CDR3aa: CASSLQVVGTEAFF
v_gene: TRBV7-9; j_gene: TRBJ1-1; abundance: NA; CDR3aa: CASSLVLSAGREAFF